This TCR beta chain was recorded in a study of regulatory T cells in long-lasting Graves disease. General observations from the study: Favored usage of TRBV28, TRBJ1-2 and TRBJ2-5 was recorded in persistent disease. Persistent Graves' patients showed reduced TCR diversity versus newly diagnosed patients.

Building the TCR beta libraries relied on iRepertoire HTBI primers, and CDR3 regions underwent Arm-PCR. TCRdb reprocessed the multiplex PCR reads with MiXCR, giving one entry per CDR3 protein. The repertoire holds about 560,000 distinct CDR3 sequences, with roughly 16% as singletons. In its sample, this clonotype was seen many times. Its antigen is undetermined. Trimming took off 1 base at V and 6 bases at J, with 19 bases between the two ends. Per germline, CDR1 GTSNPN and CDR2 SVGIG (reference sequence). The CDR3 has 16 residues. Time point denoted: newly diagnosed GD, antithyroid drugs for less than 3 months. Generation of the TCR library employed RNA extracted from PBMCs. A further study also used this sample, focusing on T cells in Graves' hyperthyroidism and ophthalmopathy. In that study: Stability of Graves' hyperthyroidism was defined as absent ophthalmopathy progression within 18 months.

The source was peripheral blood mononuclear cells (PBMCs), collected at new diagnosis, from a patient treated with antithyroid drugs. This sequence was found in a man aged 18 to 30 with Graves disease. V gene TRBV30 combines with J gene TRBJ2-1; D is perhaps TRBD1 or TRBD2 (5 bases each). The CDR3 DNA is TGTGCCTGGAGTGCCCCCTTACGAGCGAGGGGCAATGAGCAGTTCTTC. Amino acid sequence: CAWSAPLRARGNEQFF.